The rows below give T cell receptor beta chains drawn from one sample of a study of CD8+ T cells in alopecia areata. Produced via immunoSEQ multiplex PCR; TCRdb's table is partial and in-frame only. The repertoire consists of over 110,000 clones, with about half occurring once and the leading ten covering more than 0.95%. Specimen: CD4+ T cells sorted from blood, collected at week 0. Every receptor here comes from a human donor with alopecia areata. The CDR3 runs from the conserved cysteine through the conserved F or W. A D gene is named only where the DNA matches it firmly.

V gene | D gene | CDR3 protein
TRBV7-3 | TRBD1 | CASSLRPGGPYEQYF
TRBV6-5 | . | CASSVLPTTVGEQFF
TRBV9 | TRBD1 | CASSVQGADGQPQHF
TRBV7-2 | TRBD1 | CASSSDGQGSGYTF
TRBV7-2 | . | CASSGQSFYEQYF
TRBV5-1 | TRBD2 | CASSPGLAGVETQYF
TRBV29-1 | TRBD2 | CSVEGPSGSTDTQYF
TRBV5-1 | . | CASSLTGIPGDEQYF
TRBV30 | . | CAWRLRAYNEQFF
TRBV28 | . | CASKGQGSYNEQFF
TRBV9 | . | CASSVALIETQYF
TRBV29-1 | . | CSVETGVGLYEQYF
TRBV30 | . | CACRLSGSTYEQYF
TRBV29-1 | . | CSVAGSYEQYF
TRBV7-2 | . | CASSPLSRVGYGYTF
TRBV15 | . | CATSRDPPLYEQYF
TRBV7-2 | TRBD1 | CASSSMTGSYEQYF
TRBV9 | . | CASTGFETQYF
TRBV7-9 | . | CASSLDTYYGYTF
TRBV6-1 | . | CASMGSSSGNTIYF
TRBV19 | TRBD1 | CASTDLRDRGNTEAFF
TRBV19 | . | CASSGNREQETQYF
TRBV5-1 | . | CATTLSGTGELFF